This T cell receptor (beta chain) was captured by sequencing in a study of blood T cell repertoires in COVID-19. Germline V CDR1 and CDR2: LGHDT, YNNKEL (reference sequence). V lost 1 base to trimming and J lost 1 base; unmatched junction nucleotides: 8. The CDR3 loop spans 18 amino acids. Sequenced by immunoSEQ multiplex PCR; TCRdb stores in-frame clones only, minus some. The table includes fewer than 150,000 clones, approximately 84% detected once. The source material was peripheral blood. The receptor was isolated from a human donor in a cohort sampled during active COVID-19. J is TRBJ2-5 and V is TRBV3-1 (or the pseudogene TRBV3-2); 11 bases are a match to TRBD2. The CDR3 DNA follows: TGTGCCAGCAGCCAAGGTTTGCCTAGCGGGGGGTTCCAAGAGACCCAGTACTTC. The encoded protein is CASSQGLPSGGFQETQYF.